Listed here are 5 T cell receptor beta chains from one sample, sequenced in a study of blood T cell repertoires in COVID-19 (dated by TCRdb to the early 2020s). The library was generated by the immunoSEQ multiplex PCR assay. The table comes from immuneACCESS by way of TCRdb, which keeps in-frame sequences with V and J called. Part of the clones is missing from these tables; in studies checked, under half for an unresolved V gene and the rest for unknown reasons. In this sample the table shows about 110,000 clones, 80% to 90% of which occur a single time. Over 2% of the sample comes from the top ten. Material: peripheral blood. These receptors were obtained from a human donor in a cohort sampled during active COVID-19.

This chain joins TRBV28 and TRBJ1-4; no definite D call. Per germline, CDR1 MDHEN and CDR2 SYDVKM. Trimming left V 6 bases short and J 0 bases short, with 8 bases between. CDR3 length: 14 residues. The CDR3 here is CASSRETTNEKLFF. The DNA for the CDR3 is TGTGCCAGCAGCCGGGAGACAACTAATGAAAAACTGTTTTTT.

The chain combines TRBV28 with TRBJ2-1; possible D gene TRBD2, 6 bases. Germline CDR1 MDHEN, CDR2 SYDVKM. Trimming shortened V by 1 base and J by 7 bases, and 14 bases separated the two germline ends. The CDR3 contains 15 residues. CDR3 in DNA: TGTGCCAGCAGTTTATACGGGGGAACGGATAATGAGCAGTTCTTC. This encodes CASSLYGGTDNEQFF.

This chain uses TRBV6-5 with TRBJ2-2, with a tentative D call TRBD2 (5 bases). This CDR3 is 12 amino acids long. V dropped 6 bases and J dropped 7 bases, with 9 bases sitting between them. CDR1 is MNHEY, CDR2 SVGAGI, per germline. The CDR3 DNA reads TGTGCCAGCAGGTCGCGGGTCGGGGAGCTGTTTTTT. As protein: CASRSRVGELFF.

This chain's CDR3 is CASSLAGGGGKGEQFF. The CDR3 DNA follows: TGTGCCAGCAGCTTAGCTGGCGGGGGTGGTAAAGGTGAGCAGTTCTTC. This chain links TRBV7-6 with TRBJ2-1; 7 bases agree with TRBD2. The V gene end was trimmed by 0 bases and the J gene end by 9 bases; junction bases not matched to a gene: 11. The CDR3 consists of 16 residues. Germline CDR1 SGHVS, CDR2 FNYEAQ.

The CDR3 region has the DNA TGTGCCAGCATTCTCCCAGGGCTGGGCTACACCTTC. This encodes CASILPGLGYTF. This chain links TRBV28 with TRBJ1-2, with a tentative D call TRBD1 (5 bases). The germline CDR1 and CDR2 sequences are MDHEN and SYDVKM. The CDR3 runs to 12 residues. Trimming left V 7 bases short and J 8 bases short, with 14 bases between.